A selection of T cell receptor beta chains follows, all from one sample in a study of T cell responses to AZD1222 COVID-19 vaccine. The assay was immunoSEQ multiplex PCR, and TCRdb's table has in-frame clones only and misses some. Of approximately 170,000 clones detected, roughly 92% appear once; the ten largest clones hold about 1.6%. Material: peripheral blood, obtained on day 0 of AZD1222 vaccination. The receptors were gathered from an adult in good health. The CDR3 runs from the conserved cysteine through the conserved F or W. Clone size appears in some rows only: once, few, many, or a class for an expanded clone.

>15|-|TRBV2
CASRDQDRVIQGYTF
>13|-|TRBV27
CASSLTVYYTQYF
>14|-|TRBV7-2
CASSSRQGIYGYTF
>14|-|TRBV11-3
CASSPWDRRETQYF
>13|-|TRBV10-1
CASSESRQGELFF
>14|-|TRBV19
CASRSTPRYETQYF
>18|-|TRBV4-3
CASSQDAFAGTGLEKLFF
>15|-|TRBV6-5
CASSRGQPSTDTQYF
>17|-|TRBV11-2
CASSHSRGQGKGSPLHF
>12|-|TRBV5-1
CASSPKPDEQFF
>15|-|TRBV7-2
CASSLQGGTGTEAFF
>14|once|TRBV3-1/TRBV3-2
CASSHTGSTDTQYF
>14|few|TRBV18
CASSPPGAGNTIYF
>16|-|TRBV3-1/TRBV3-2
CASSDKLGERYNEQFF
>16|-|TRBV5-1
CASSLDGVLTPWEQYF
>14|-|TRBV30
CAWSYRGRNSPLHF
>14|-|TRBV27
CASSSAGSDYEQYF
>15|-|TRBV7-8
CASSFTKDSEYEQYF
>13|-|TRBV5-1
CASSLDRDSPLHF
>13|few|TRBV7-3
CASSLVAGAEAFF